These 9 T cell receptor beta chains were all obtained from the same sample, sequenced in a study of blood T cells in healthy people across ages. For the second PCR, which ran for about 7 to 11 cycles, a sample-barcoded 5' primer and a J-beta primer mix were used. TCRdb reanalysed the 5' RACE reads using MiXCR and keeps one entry per CDR3 protein. The profile shows 550,000 to 750,000 distinct CDR3 sequences, more than 20% of them singletons. The sample comprised blood. The source is a man in his 70s in good health.

A few counts support this clonotype. This chain joins TRBV7-2 and TRBJ2-1; possible D gene TRBD2, 5 bases. The DNA end favors TRBJ2-5, so the J call may be wrong. This CDR3 has 16 amino acids. Germline CDR1 SGHTA, CDR2 FQGNSA. CDR3 residues: CASSDRPTKRPGTQYF. The CDR3 DNA reads as TGTGCCAGCAGCGACCGGCCGACTAAAAGGCCTGGGACCCAGTACTTC.

The genes are TRBV6-5 and TRBJ2-5; perhaps TRBD2 as D (6 bases). V lost 8 bases, J lost 5 bases, and 15 bases lay in between. Looked up from germline, CDR1 is MNHEY and CDR2 is SVGAGI. This CDR3 is built from 13 residues. CDR3 in DNA: TGTGCCAGCCATGACGTAGGGAGGGAGACCCAGTACTTC. This codes for CASHDVGRETQYF.

This clonotype turned up a few times. This chain uses TRBV20-1 with TRBJ2-7; no reliable D call. This CDR3 contains 13 residues. Trimming removed 5 bases at V and 3 bases at J, with 14 bases between. Germline V gives CDR1 DFQATT, CDR2 SNEGSKA (reference sequence). The CDR3 DNA reads TGCAGTGCTCTGGGTGGTGCGTACTACGAGCAGTACTTC. It translates to CSALGGAYYEQYF.

The rearrangement joins TRBV5-5 to TRBJ2-3; tentative D call: TRBD2 (5 bases). Per germline, CDR1 SGHKS and CDR2 YYEKEE (reference sequence). The CDR3 loop spans 18 amino acids. V lost 1 base, J lost 0 bases, and 18 bases lay in between. The CDR3 DNA reads TGTGCCAGCAGCTTGTTGGATTCCTCAGCGGCTAGCACAGATACGCAGTATTTT. Its translation is CASSLLDSSAASTDTQYF.

The chain links TRBV6-2 or TRBV6-3 to TRBJ2-4, with D maybe TRBD2 (5 bases). CDR1 is MNHEY, CDR2 SVGEGT, per germline. Trimming took 8 bases from V and 3 from J, leaving 11 bases between them. CDR3 size: 13 residues. CDR3: CASEVRGKNIQYF. CDR3 DNA sequence: TGTGCCAGCGAAGTCCGGGGCAAAAACATTCAGTACTTC.

V usage is TRBV7-9 and J usage is TRBJ2-1, with D tentatively TRBD1 (5 bases). V was pared by 5 bases and J by 15 bases, with 17 bases between. Germline V gene data show CDR1 as SEHNR and CDR2 as FQNEAQ (reference sequence). There are 12 residues in the CDR3. In nucleotides, the CDR3 is TGTGCCAGCAGCCAAGGACAAGGGGCGTTGTTCTTC. It yields the protein CASSQGQGALFF.

This clonotype was seen ten or more times. J is TRBJ2-5 and V is TRBV5-1; 11 nucleotides agree with TRBD2. CDR3 length equals 15 residues. J gave up 5 bases and V 0 bases, and 3 bases lay outside the gene matches. CDR1 is SGHRS, CDR2 YFSETQ, per germline. The CDR3 DNA reads as TGCGCCAGCAGCTTGGAAGGACTAGCGGGCGAGACCCAGTACTTC. Translated: CASSLEGLAGETQYF.

V gene TRBV27 combines with J gene TRBJ1-6, with a possible D match to TRBD1 (6 bases). Germline CDR1 is MNHEY and CDR2 is SMNVEV (reference sequence). V was shortened by 10 bases and J by 14 bases, with 15 bases between the two germline ends. This CDR3 has 11 amino acids. The CDR3 protein is CATSQGGTLHF. The CDR3 DNA reads as TGTGCCACTTCACAGGGCGGGACCCTCCACTTT.

This clonotype was seen a few times. The chain carries TRBV5-1 and TRBJ2-2; the match to TRBD2 covers 12 bases. Germline V lookup: CDR1 SGHRS, CDR2 YFSETQ. The CDR3 spans 17 residues. The trim removed 0 bases at V and 3 bases at J, leaving 3 bases unmatched. CDR3 nucleotides: TGCGCCAGCAGCTTGGCTAGCGGGAGGGCGGACACCGGGGAGCTGTTTTTT. Translation gives CASSLASGRADTGELFF. Full variable domain (missing parts from reference TRBV5-1 and TRBJ2-2): KAGVTQTPRYLIKTRGQQVTLSCSPISGHRSVSWYQQTPGQGLQFLFEYFSETQRNKGNFPGRFSGRQFSNSRSEMNVSTLELGDSALYLCASSLASGRADTGELFFGEGSRLTVL.